Shown below are 9 T cell receptor beta chains from a single sample sequenced in a study of cytomegalovirus exposure and HLA in healthy donors. The method was immunoSEQ multiplex PCR; TCRdb's version includes in-frame clones alone and lacks a portion of them. The sample consists of 150,000 to 200,000 clones, 85% of them appearing once. The material sequenced was PBMCs. The source is a young man in good health and CMV-seropositive.

This chain links TRBV21-1 with TRBJ2-5; the tabulated D call, TRBD1, remains unverified against the DNA. TRBV21-1 is an annotated pseudogene. The CDR3 spans 13 residues. CDR3 bases: TGTGCCAGCAGCAAAGAGGGGGAGGAGACCCAGTACTTC. It is translated as CASSKEGEETQYF.

The chain is built from TRBV2 and TRBJ1-5; maybe TRBD1 (5 bases). The germline V gene has CDR1 SNHLY and CDR2 FYNNEI. Trimming pared 1 base from V and 5 bases from J, leaving 12 bases between. The CDR3 loop spans 15 amino acids. CDR3 amino acids: CASSEGRVGYQPQHF. The CDR3 bases are TGTGCCAGCAGTGAAGGCAGGGTCGGGTATCAGCCCCAGCATTTT.

Here the CDR3 DNA reads TGTGCCTGGAGTGCATCGACAGGAACAGATACGCAGTATTTT. It yields the protein CAWSASTGTDTQYF. The gene calls are TRBV30 and TRBJ2-3; TRBD1 is a possible D gene (6 bases). Germline lookup yields CDR1 GTSNPN and CDR2 SVGIG (reference sequence). The CDR3 has 14 residues. V gave up 1 base and J gave up 3 bases, with 11 bases separating them.

The CDR3 coding sequence is TGTGCCAGCAGCCCCGGGTTGGGACAGGGATGGAACACTGAAGCTTTCTTT. It specifies CASSPGLGQGWNTEAFF. The chain links TRBV7-9 to TRBJ1-1, with TRBD1 identical over 9 bases. Germline CDR1 is SEHNR and CDR2 is FQNEAQ (reference sequence). The V and J ends lost 5 bases and 1 base, in that order; junction bases with no gene match: 11. CDR3 length: 17 residues. Full variable domain (missing parts from reference TRBV7-9 and TRBJ1-1): DTGVSQNPRHKITKRGQNVTFRCDPISEHNRLYWYRQTLGQGPEFLTYFQNEAQLEKSRLLSDRFSAERPKGSFSTLEIQRTEQGDSAMYLCASSPGLGQGWNTEAFFGQGTRLTVV.

The chain combines TRBV7-2 with TRBJ2-3; D is perhaps TRBD2 (6 bases). CDR3 size: 17 residues. The germline V and J ends were trimmed by 1 base and 2 bases, with 16 bases remaining between them. Germline V gene lookup returns CDR1 SGHTA and CDR2 FQGNSA. The CDR3 sequence: CASSLGGVAMHTDTQYF. In nucleotides, the CDR3 is TGTGCCAGCAGCTTAGGCGGGGTAGCGATGCACACAGATACGCAGTATTTT.

The CDR3 DNA follows: TGCGCCAGCAGACTGGGACAGGGATCCCAAGAGACCCAGTACTTC. Its protein product is CASRLGQGSQETQYF. The gene calls are TRBV5-1 and TRBJ2-5; 9 bases are a match to TRBD1. CDR1 and CDR2 (germline): SGHRS, YFSETQ. Trimming at V came to 5 bases and at J to 1 base, leaving 6 bases not matched to a gene. The CDR3 length is 15 residues.

The CDR3, as DNA: TGCGCCAGCAGCTTGAGCGTAGATATGCAGCAAGAGACCCAGTACTTC. Residues: CASSLSVDMQQETQYF. The genes are TRBV5-1 and TRBJ2-5; D is unresolved. With 1 base removed from V and 2 bases from J, the gap between germline ends came to 15 bases. Germline CDR1 is SGHRS and CDR2 is YFSETQ. The CDR3 totals 16 residues.

The chain recombines TRBV4-1 with TRBJ1-1, with no clear D. Per germline, CDR1 MGHRA and CDR2 YSYEKL. V was pared by 4 bases and J by 3 bases, with 15 bases between. There are 15 residues in the CDR3. DNA for the CDR3: TGCGCCAGCAGCCCCCGACGAACGAGCGACACTGAAGCTTTCTTT. It is translated as CASSPRRTSDTEAFF.

The rearrangement links TRBV29-1 to TRBJ1-1; 7 bases map to TRBD1. CDR1 is SQVTM and CDR2 is ANQGSEA in the germline V gene. V gave up 2 bases and J gave up 8 bases; unmatched junction bases: 8. The CDR3 covers 13 residues. The CDR3 protein is CSVEISGRGEAFF. The CDR3 bases are TGCAGCGTTGAAATTTCGGGCAGGGGGGAAGCTTTCTTT.